A single sample gave rise to the 31 T cell receptor beta chains below, sequenced in a study of blood T cell repertoires in COVID-19. Method: immunoSEQ multiplex PCR; TCRdb's copy keeps in-frame clones and lacks some. The sample consists of 100,000 or so clones, approximately 91% of them appearing once. The specimen sequenced was peripheral blood. These TCRs come from a man aged 45-60 years with active COVID-19.

The V call is TRBV19, the J call TRBJ1-1; D is possibly TRBD1 (5 bases). CDR3 length equals 15 residues. Trimming removed 5 bases at V and 0 bases at J, with 13 bases between. The germline CDR1 and CDR2 sequences are LNHDA and SQIVND (reference sequence). CDR3 amino acids: CASSGPRVLNTEAFF. DNA for the CDR3: TGTGCCAGTAGTGGACCCAGGGTTTTGAACACTGAAGCTTTCTTT.

The V call is TRBV12-3 or TRBV12-4, the J call TRBJ1-1; no firm D call. This CDR3 region has 12 residues. The V end was cut by 0 bases, the J end by 7 bases, with 6 bases between. The CDR3 loop is CASSLAHSEAFF. The CDR3 DNA follows: TGTGCCAGCAGTTTAGCGCATAGTGAAGCTTTCTTT.

The V gene is TRBV19, the J gene TRBJ2-1, with D perhaps TRBD1 (6 bases). V lost 7 bases and J lost 4, with 14 bases in between. This CDR3 has 14 residues. From germline, CDR1 is LNHDA and CDR2 SQIVND (reference sequence). CDR3 protein: CASNTLGAYNEQFF. The CDR3 DNA reads as TGTGCCAGTAACACCCTGGGGGCGTACAATGAGCAGTTCTTC.

V gene TRBV7-8 combines with J gene TRBJ2-7; TRBD2 agrees at 10 bases. This CDR3 has 15 amino acids. J was trimmed by 2 bases and V by 5 bases; bases with no gene match: 6. Germline loops: CDR1 SGHVS, CDR2 FQNEAQ. The CDR3 sequence: CASSPLAGGAYEQYV. The CDR3 bases are TGTGCCAGCAGCCCCTTAGCGGGAGGAGCCTACGAGCAGTACGTC.

The chain has TRBV9 and TRBJ1-1; weak D call: TRBD1 (6 bases). With 4 bases removed from V and 0 bases from J, the gap between germline ends came to 13 bases. Germline V gene lookup returns CDR1 SGDLS and CDR2 YYNGEE. The length of the CDR3 is 15 residues. The CDR3 DNA reads TGTGCCAGCAGCTTACTGGACAGTATGAACACTGAAGCTTTCTTT. Translating gives CASSLLDSMNTEAFF.

This chain links TRBV6-5 with TRBJ2-7; 12 bases agree with TRBD1. Germline lookup yields CDR1 MNHEY and CDR2 SVGAGI. The CDR3 is 14 residues long. Trimming at V came to 6 bases and at J to 5 bases, leaving 5 bases not matched to a gene. The CDR3 here is CASSPGQGAHEQYF. DNA for the CDR3: TGTGCCAGCAGCCCGGGACAGGGGGCCCACGAGCAGTACTTC.

The rearrangement uses TRBV19 and TRBJ2-2; 9 positions match TRBD2. Germline V gene data show CDR1 as LNHDA and CDR2 as SQIVND (reference sequence). CDR3 length: 15 amino acids. V shed 2 bases and J 6 bases; nucleotides not matched to a gene: 4. CDR3 sequence (DNA): TGTGCCAGTAGTATACTAGCGGGATTGCCCGGGGAGCTGTTTTTT. Protein product: CASSILAGLPGELFF.

The gene calls are TRBV3-1 (or the pseudogene TRBV3-2) and TRBJ1-1, with D tentatively TRBD1 (6 bases). Trimming removed 1 base at V and 5 bases at J, with 14 bases between. The CDR3 sequence is 15 residues long. The germline V gene has CDR1 LGHDT and CDR2 YNNKEL (reference sequence). As DNA, the CDR3 is TGTGCCAGCAGCCAAGGGGGACAACTGGGGACTGAAGCTTTCTTT. Translation gives CASSQGGQLGTEAFF.

The table lists this clone with a few counts. The chain recombines TRBV6-2 or TRBV6-3 with TRBJ2-3; D is uncertain. The CDR3 is 12 residues long. CDR1 is MNHEY, CDR2 SVGEGT, per germline. Trimming took 5 bases from V and 4 from J, leaving 7 bases between them. CDR3 region: CASSEESDTQYF. DNA for the CDR3: TGTGCCAGCAGTGAGGAATCAGATACGCAGTATTTT.

The rearrangement uses TRBV4-1 and TRBJ2-3; 8 bases agree with TRBD1. This CDR3 is built from 16 residues. J lost 2 bases, V lost 4 bases, and 8 bases had no gene match. The germline gives CDR1 MGHRA, CDR2 YSYEKL. This CDR3 reads CASSRTGQVLTDTQYF. CDR3 nucleotide sequence: TGCGCCAGCAGCCGGACGGGACAGGTACTCACAGATACGCAGTATTTT.

This rearrangement joins TRBV7-2 to TRBJ2-7; TRBD2 matches at 10 bases. Trimming at V came to 4 bases and at J to 2 bases, leaving 5 bases not matched to a gene. CDR1 is SGHTA, CDR2 FQGNSA, per germline. The CDR3 has 15 residues. CDR3 protein: CASSSVAGGPYEQYF. CDR3 DNA: TGTGCCAGCAGCTCAGTAGCGGGGGGACCCTACGAGCAGTACTTC.

This chain uses TRBV2 with TRBJ1-1; D is unresolved. The V and J ends lost 5 bases and 1 base respectively, with 11 bases between them. The germline V gene has CDR1 SNHLY and CDR2 FYNNEI. This CDR3 has 14 amino acids. The CDR3 sequence: CASSFNEGNTEAFF. For the CDR3, the DNA is TGTGCCAGCAGTTTCAATGAGGGGAACACTGAAGCTTTCTTT.

The chain recombines TRBV5-1 with TRBJ2-5, with TRBD2 as a possible D gene (6 bases). Germline values: CDR1 SGHRS, CDR2 YFSETQ. V lost 3 bases to trimming and J lost 2 bases, with 11 bases between them. CDR3 length: 14 amino acids. CDR3: CASSWRDGQETQYF. Here the CDR3 DNA reads TGCGCCAGCAGCTGGAGGGACGGGCAAGAGACCCAGTACTTC.

This clone was seen once. This chain links TRBV2 with TRBJ1-2; 12 bases line up with TRBD1. Germline lookup yields CDR1 SNHLY and CDR2 FYNNEI. Losses at the gene ends were 1 base for V and 8 bases for J; bases not matched to a gene: 8. The CDR3 has 16 residues. The CDR3 here is CASSEGLGQGARGYTF. For the CDR3, the DNA is TGTGCCAGCAGTGAAGGGTTGGGACAGGGGGCCAGGGGCTACACCTTC. Together with reference TRBV2 and TRBJ1-2, the CDR3 gives the full variable domain: EPEVTQTPSHQVTQMGQEVILRCVPISNHLYFYWYRQILGQKVEFLVSFYNNEISEKSEIFDDQFSVERPDGSNFTLKIRSTKLEDSAMYFCASSEGLGQGARGYTFGSGTRLTVV.

The CDR3 protein is CATSREQGVGTEAFF. The CDR3 DNA is TGTGCCACCAGCAGAGAACAGGGGGTTGGCACTGAAGCTTTCTTT. The chain links TRBV15 to TRBJ1-1; 8 bases align to TRBD1. V lost 0 bases to trimming and J lost 4 bases; unmatched junction nucleotides: 4. The CDR3 loop spans 15 amino acids. From germline, CDR1 is LNHNV and CDR2 YYDKDF (reference sequence).

The table lists this clone with a few counts. Additional DNA sequences in this sample encode the identical CDR3. V is TRBV2 and J is TRBJ2-7; D is unclear. The V gene lost 6 bases and the J gene lost 0 bases, with 6 bases spanning the gap. This CDR3 region has 12 residues. The germline gives CDR1 SNHLY, CDR2 FYNNEI. The CDR3 loop reads CASSGDSYEQYF. The CDR3 region has the DNA TGTGCCAGCAGCGGAGACTCCTACGAGCAGTACTTC.

The chain recombines TRBV3-1 (or the pseudogene TRBV3-2) with TRBJ2-7; D unresolved. Trimming shortened V by 4 bases and J by 5 bases, and 6 bases separated the two germline ends. From germline, CDR1 is LGHDT and CDR2 YNNKEL (reference sequence). The CDR3 is made up of 11 amino acids. CDR3 coding DNA: TGTGCCAGCAGCCTGGCCCACGAGCAGTACTTC. This translates into CASSLAHEQYF.

The chain joins TRBV5-6 to TRBJ2-7; no reliable D call. The CDR3 is made up of 12 amino acids. The germline V and J ends were trimmed by 4 bases and 4 bases, with 9 bases remaining between them. Germline CDR1 reads SGHDT; CDR2 reads YYEEEE. The CDR3 DNA follows: TGTGCCAGCAGCCTGAACCAGTACGAGCAGTACTTC. The encoded protein is CASSLNQYEQYF. Filled out from reference TRBV5-6 and TRBJ2-7, the complete variable domain reads DAGVTQSPTHLIKTRGQQVTLRCSPKSGHDTVSWYQQALGQGPQFIFQYYEEEERQRGNFPDRFSGHQFPNYSSELNVNALLLGDSALYLCASSLNQYEQYFGPGTRLTVT.

The chain links TRBV27 to TRBJ2-2; TRBD2 matches at 10 bases. Trimming cost V 8 bases and J 5 bases; bases outside gene matches: 5. Germline CDR1 reads MNHEY; CDR2 reads SMNVEV (reference sequence). The CDR3 is 14 amino acids. Here the CDR3 DNA reads TGTGCCAGCGGACTAGCGGCGAGGACCGGGGAGCTGTTTTTT. Encoded protein: CASGLAARTGELFF.

This chain uses TRBV11-3 with TRBJ2-1, with D unresolved. The CDR3 totals 15 residues. Trimming cost V 10 bases and J 7 bases, with 23 bases left between them. CDR1 is SGHNT and CDR2 is YENEEA in the germline V gene. This CDR3 reads CATFDSYSPTNEQFF. As DNA, the CDR3 is TGTGCCACGTTCGACTCGTACTCCCCCACGAATGAGCAGTTCTTC.

The chain combines TRBV5-1 with TRBJ1-1; D unclear. Trimming took off 1 base at V and 0 bases at J, with 10 bases between the two ends. The CDR3 totals 15 residues. The V gene's germline CDR1 is SGHRS and CDR2 YFSETQ. CDR3 DNA: TGCGCCAGCAGCTTGTCATCCGGGGTGAACACTGAAGCTTTCTTT. Amino acid sequence: CASSLSSGVNTEAFF.

V is TRBV11-3 and J is TRBJ2-4; 7 positions match TRBD1. The V gene's germline CDR1 is SGHNT and CDR2 YENEEA. The CDR3 is 19 residues long. Germline trimming cut 7 bases from V and 0 bases from J; bases unmatched to any gene: 18. Written as DNA, the CDR3 is TGTGCCAGCACCTTTTCCGACAGGGTAGGCGAAATAGCCAAAAACATTCAGTACTTC. Its translation is CASTFSDRVGEIAKNIQYF.

This chain joins TRBV5-1 and TRBJ2-3; D remains unclear. CDR1 and CDR2 from the germline V gene are SGHRS and YFSETQ. The V and J ends lost 4 bases and 0 bases respectively, with 9 bases between them. CDR3 length: 14 amino acids. DNA for the CDR3: TGCGCCAGCAGCATTAGCACAAGCACAGATACGCAGTATTTT. This codes for CASSISTSTDTQYF.

This clone has only one observation. V is TRBV2 and J is TRBJ1-2; TRBD1 aligns across 7 bases. CDR3 length: 15 amino acids. V shed 6 bases, J shed 0 bases, and the junction held 7 bases outside the gene matches. CDR1 and CDR2 (germline): SNHLY, FYNNEI. As DNA, the CDR3 is TGTGCCAGCAGGGGGGACAGCGGTACTAACTATGGCTACACCTTC. It specifies CASRGDSGTNYGYTF.

The table lists this clone with a count of one. The genes are TRBV10-1 and TRBJ2-3; 15 positions match TRBD2. J was trimmed by 6 bases and V by 2 bases; bases with no gene match: 3. The CDR3 contains 16 residues. The germline gives CDR1 WNHNN, CDR2 SYGVQD (reference sequence). CDR3 in amino acids: CASSEGLAGGADTQYF. CDR3 nucleotides: TGCGCCAGCAGTGAGGGACTAGCGGGGGGGGCCGATACGCAGTATTTT.

The chain joins TRBV5-4 to TRBJ2-2; 7 positions match TRBD1. CDR1 is SGHNT, CDR2 YYREEE, per germline (reference sequence). Trimming removed 0 bases from V and 4 bases from J; junction bases left unmatched: 6. CDR3 length: 16 residues. The CDR3 region is CASSLETGLSTGELFF. CDR3 nucleotides: TGTGCCAGCAGCTTGGAGACAGGGTTAAGCACCGGGGAGCTGTTTTTT.

This clone was found once. This rearrangement joins TRBV20-1 to TRBJ1-1; no definite D call. Germline CDR1 is DFQATT and CDR2 is SNEGSKA (reference sequence). Deletions cut 5 bases from V and 8 bases from J, with 12 bases between. The CDR3 extends over 11 amino acids. Here the CDR3 DNA reads TGCAGTGCTGGGAGAGGGATAGAAGCTTTCTTT. Protein: CSAGRGIEAFF.

The DNA for the CDR3 is TGTGCCAGCAGTATCGGACAGGGGGACTATGGCTACACCTTC. It translates to CASSIGQGDYGYTF. The chain joins TRBV6-6 to TRBJ1-2, with 10 positions matching TRBD1. Germline assignment: CDR1 MNHNY and CDR2 SVGAGI (reference sequence). Trimming at V came to 5 bases and at J to 3 bases, leaving 3 bases not matched to a gene. This CDR3 region has 14 residues.

The chain recombines TRBV10-3 with TRBJ1-2; D not resolved. V lost 0 bases and J lost 3, with 11 bases in between. This CDR3 is 15 amino acids long. Germline V CDR1 and CDR2: ENHRY, SYGVKD. The DNA for the CDR3 is TGTGCCATCAGTGAGTCCCATAACGCGGACTATGGCTACACCTTC. This codes for CAISESHNADYGYTF.

The chain links TRBV7-2 to TRBJ1-4, with unresolved D. Looked up from germline, CDR1 is SGHTA and CDR2 is FQGNSA. The V end lost 0 bases, the J end lost 7 bases, and 12 bases lay between the germline ends. This CDR3 contains 15 residues. The CDR3 loop is CASSLALGVGEKLFF. The CDR3 coding sequence is TGTGCCAGCAGCTTAGCGCTGGGAGTAGGTGAAAAACTGTTTTTT.

This clone was seen a single time. The chain uses TRBV4-2 and TRBJ2-5; 8 bases align to TRBD2. This CDR3 has 17 amino acids. CDR1 and CDR2 (germline): LGHNA, YNFKEQ. V dropped 2 bases and J dropped 4; count of bases not matched to a gene: 12. The CDR3 reads CASSQYQAGEGGETQYF. The DNA for the CDR3 is TGTGCCAGCAGCCAATATCAAGCGGGAGAAGGGGGAGAGACCCAGTACTTC.